One TCR beta chain is described in this entry. These data are taken from a study of T cells after yellow fever vaccination. TCRdb used MiXCR to reprocess the 5' RACE reads, holding one entry per CDR3 protein. There are around 350,000 distinct CDR3 sequences in the sample; about 9.9% occur only once, and 18% lies in the top ten. The CDR3 contains 14 residues. CDR1 is LGHNA, CDR2 YNFKEQ, per germline. With 3 bases removed from V and 3 bases from J, the gap between germline ends came to 12 bases. Material: PBMCs, obtained on the day of the first yellow fever vaccination. The V call is TRBV4-2, the J call TRBJ2-7; D possibly corresponds to TRBD1 (6 bases). This receptor was taken from a man between 18 and 29 years old who received the YFV17D yellow fever vaccine. The CDR3 is CASSQYGGIYEQYF. The DNA of the CDR3 is TGTGCCAGCAGCCAGTATGGGGGCATCTACGAGCAGTACTTC.